The 31 T cell receptor beta chains presented below share a single source sample, sequenced in a study of post-analysis software for immune sequencing data (dated by TCRdb to between 2015 and 2016). Library preparation was by PCR. Sequencer: Illumina HiSeq 2500. To reduce PCR and sequencing biases, unique molecular identifiers were incorporated into the TCR beta cDNA libraries. In-frame beta chains were kept once TCRdb had trimmed the public reads at Q25 with fastp and called clones with MiXCR. Every entry covers one CDR3 protein and lists the most common genes and DNA from its rows. The sample yields 600,000 to 750,000 distinct CDR3 sequences; over 45% were counted once. 10% to 12% of the sample belongs to the ten largest clones. These receptors have no identified antigens. Overall study results and their limits: Significantly higher frequencies in patients than in controls were found for roughly 5 TRBV segments, including TRBV5-6, TRBV5-1 and TRBV20-1.

The sequencing sample was made of blood. The origin of the receptors is a girl aged 2 to 9 with multiple sclerosis.

The chain carries TRBV20-1 and TRBJ1-2; weak D call: TRBD1 (6 bases). Germline CDR1 and CDR2: DFQATT and SNEGSKA (reference sequence). The CDR3 totals 14 residues. Trimming took 6 bases from V and 5 from J, leaving 19 bases between them. This CDR3 reads CSATGTNGGYGYTF. The CDR3 region has the DNA TGCAGTGCAACCGGGACAAACGGGGGGTATGGCTACACCTTC.

This clonotype was detected only a few times. The V call is TRBV6-5, the J call TRBJ2-7, with TRBD1 matching 9 bases. V lost 6 bases and J lost 7; bases outside the gene matches: 10. CDR3 length equals 14 residues. Germline V gene lookup returns CDR1 MNHEY and CDR2 SVGAGI. CDR3 residues: CASSPRDRATEQYF. The CDR3 DNA follows: TGTGCCAGCAGCCCCCGGGACAGGGCTACGGAGCAGTACTTC.

A single count supports this clonotype. The junction differs from germline at one of its ends, possibly a read error. The J gene is TRBJ1-5, the V gene TRBV6-5; a possible D gene is TRBD1 (6 bases). The CDR3 covers 15 residues. CDR1 and CDR2 from the germline V gene are MNHEY and SVGAGI. CDR3 sequence: CACSFYQGPNQPQHF. In nucleotides, the CDR3 is TGTGCCTGCAGCTTTTATCAGGGGCCGAATCAGCCCCAGCATTTT.

This chain links TRBV20-1 with TRBJ2-1, with D perhaps given as TRBD1 or TRBD2 (5 bases each). Germline V gives CDR1 DFQATT, CDR2 SNEGSKA (reference sequence). V lost 1 base, J lost 0 bases, and 10 bases lay in between. This CDR3 contains 15 residues. The CDR3 DNA is TGCAGTGCTAGAGGGGCAGGGAGCTCCTACAATGAGCAGTTCTTC. Its translation: CSARGAGSSYNEQFF.

Only a few counts were recorded for this clonotype. This rearrangement joins TRBV9 to TRBJ2-1; TRBD1 matches at 7 bases. CDR1 is SGDLS, CDR2 YYNGEE, per germline. The CDR3 is 15 amino acids. The junction had 5 bases not matched to a gene; V was cut back by 2 bases and J by 3 bases. CDR3 in amino acids: CASSVDRAIYNEQFF. The CDR3 DNA sequence: TGTGCCAGCAGCGTCGACAGGGCTATCTACAATGAGCAGTTCTTC.

The chain couples TRBV30 to TRBJ1-1; 7 bases map to TRBD1. The CDR3 length is 17 residues. CDR1 is GTSNPN and CDR2 is SVGIG in the germline V gene (reference sequence). V trimming: 0 bases; J trimming: 2 bases; junction bases outside the gene matches: 12. The CDR3 is CAWSVRGRIAPNTEAFF. The CDR3 coding sequence is TGTGCCTGGAGTGTAAGGGGGCGAATTGCTCCAAACACTGAAGCTTTCTTT.

Here the CDR3 reads CASRDRGRFRQETQYF. The CDR3 region has the DNA TGTGCCAGCAGGGACAGGGGGCGGTTTCGGCAGGAGACCCAGTACTTC. The V and J genes are TRBV27 and TRBJ2-5; 11 positions match TRBD1. Unmatched junction bases numbered 11, after V lost 6 bases and J lost 5 bases. Germline V CDR1 and CDR2: MNHEY, SMNVEV (reference sequence). The CDR3 is made up of 16 amino acids.

This clonotype was seen only a few times. The V call is TRBV7-9, the J call TRBJ2-3, with TRBD1 as a possible D gene (6 bases). The CDR3 has 15 amino acids. Germline V gene data show CDR1 as SEHNR and CDR2 as FQNEAQ (reference sequence). The germline V and J ends were trimmed by 1 base and 4 bases, with 12 bases remaining between them. The CDR3 coding sequence is TGTGCCAGCAGCTTAGGGGGGCCCGCATCAGATACGCAGTATTTT. It is translated as CASSLGGPASDTQYF.

The chain has TRBV7-2 and TRBJ2-1, with D tentatively TRBD1 or TRBD2 (6 bases each). Per germline, CDR1 SGHTA and CDR2 FQGNSA. This CDR3 has 16 residues. The V and J ends lost 4 bases and 2 bases respectively, with 15 bases between them. The CDR3 loop is CASSSGWGATYNEQFF. The CDR3, as DNA: TGTGCCAGCAGCTCAGGGTGGGGGGCCACCTACAATGAGCAGTTCTTC. The full variable domain, rest sourced from reference TRBV7-2 and TRBJ2-1, is GAGVSQSPSNKVTEKGKDVELRCDPISGHTALYWYRQSLGQGLEFLIYFQGNSAPDKSGLPSDRFSAERTGGSVSTLTIQRTQQEDSAVYLCASSSGWGATYNEQFFGPGTRLTVL.

The chain is built from TRBV4-1 and TRBJ2-4; D perhaps matches TRBD2 (6 bases). The DNA end favors TRBJ2-7, so the J call may be wrong. Germline V lookup: CDR1 MGHRA, CDR2 YSYEKL. The CDR3 runs 16 residues. The CDR3 region has the DNA TGCGCCAGCAGCCAAGATTTTGGCGGGGCCTCCTACGAGCAGTACTTC. Translating gives CASSQDFGGASYEQYF.

This clonotype appeared a few times. The rearrangement uses TRBV4-2 and TRBJ2-3; 8 bases are shared with TRBD2. Germline V gene lookup returns CDR1 LGHNA and CDR2 YNFKEQ. J was trimmed by 7 bases and V by 0 bases; bases with no gene match: 9. This CDR3 region has 16 residues. The CDR3 coding sequence is TGTGCCAGCAGCCAAGACGCCGGGGGGGCCACTTATACGCAGTATTTT. This encodes CASSQDAGGATYTQYF.

As for this clonotype: One end of the junction is discordant with germline, which a read error may explain. The V and J genes are TRBV29-1 and TRBJ1-5, with D maybe TRBD1 (6 bases). The CDR3 is 14 amino acids. Germline loops: CDR1 SQVTM, CDR2 ANQGSEA. The CDR3 region has the DNA TGCAGCGTTGGGGGGGCGGGTAGCAATCGGCCCCAGCATTTT. Translation: CSVGGAGSNRPQHF. Combining the CDR3 with reference TRBV29-1 and TRBJ1-5 gives the whole variable domain SAVISQKPSRDICQRGTSLTIQCQVDSQVTMMFWYRQQPGQSLTLIATANQGSEATYESGFVIDKFPISRPNLTFSTLTVSNMSPEDSSIYLCSVGGAGSNRPQHFGDGTRLSIL.

The chain links TRBV14 to TRBJ2-1; D unclear. This CDR3 has 14 residues. Trimming took 3 bases from V and 3 from J, leaving 9 bases between them. CDR1 is SGHDN and CDR2 is FVKESK in the germline V gene. In DNA, the CDR3 is TGTGCCAGCAGCCATAGGGTGGGCTACAATGAGCAGTTCTTC. This sequence encodes CASSHRVGYNEQFF.

The chain recombines TRBV7-2 with TRBJ2-5; 7 positions match TRBD1. This CDR3 has 14 residues. V lost 5 bases to trimming and J lost 5 bases; unmatched junction nucleotides: 8. The germline gives CDR1 SGHTA, CDR2 FQGNSA. The CDR3 nucleotides are TGTGCCAGCAGCCAGCGGCGCAGGGGGGAGACCCAGTACTTC. Translating it yields CASSQRRRGETQYF.

The chain employs TRBV18 and TRBJ2-1; D is tentatively TRBD1 or TRBD2 (5 bases each). The CDR3 covers 14 residues. Germline CDR1 KGHSH, CDR2 LQKENI. Trimming removed 4 bases from V and 5 bases from J, with 12 bases in between. CDR3 sequence (DNA): TGTGCCAGCTCACGGGGGACCGGCCACAATGAGCAGTTCTTC. This gives the protein CASSRGTGHNEQFF. The variable domain in full, with the rest retrieved from reference TRBV18 and TRBJ2-1, is NAGVMQNPRHLVRRRGQEARLRCSPMKGHSHVYWYRQLPEEGLKFMVYLQKENIIDESGMPKERFSAEFPKEGPSILRIQQVVRGDSAAYFCASSRGTGHNEQFFGPGTRLTVL.

The rearrangement links TRBV20-1 to TRBJ1-2, with a weak D call TRBD1 (5 bases). The germline V and J ends were trimmed by 1 base and 6 bases, with 9 bases remaining between them. In germline, CDR1 is DFQATT, CDR2 SNEGSKA (reference sequence). CDR3 length: 12 amino acids. CDR3 sequence: CSARVGRNGYTF. CDR3 in DNA: TGCAGTGCTAGAGTGGGGCGGAATGGCTACACCTTC.

This clonotype was seen a single time. The CDR3 here is CSARDPLAGVGETQYF. CDR3 in DNA: TGCAGTGCTAGAGATCCCCTAGCGGGGGTCGGAGAGACCCAGTACTTC. The chain couples TRBV20-1 to TRBJ2-7, with 10 bases matching TRBD2. Near its end, the DNA agrees better with TRBJ2-5, so the J call may be wrong. The CDR3 loop spans 16 amino acids. CDR1 is DFQATT and CDR2 is SNEGSKA in the germline V gene (reference sequence).

This clonotype was recorded a few times. The chain is built from TRBV29-1 and TRBJ2-7, with 9 nucleotides matching TRBD2. Germline lookup yields CDR1 SQVTM and CDR2 ANQGSEA. V gave up 5 bases and J gave up 1 base; unmatched junction bases: 18. The CDR3 sequence is 18 residues long. CDR3 coding DNA: TGCAGCGTTCTGGGGCTAGCGGGAACCCTTGACGTATCCTACGAGCAGTACTTC. Encoded protein: CSVLGLAGTLDVSYEQYF.

The chain uses TRBV7-2 and TRBJ2-5, with D possibly being TRBD1 or TRBD2 (6 bases each). The J call may be wrong; the DNA end is better matched by TRBJ2-4. CDR3 length: 14 amino acids. Germline lookup yields CDR1 SGHTA and CDR2 FQGNSA. CDR3 in DNA: TGTGCCAGCAGCTTTGGGGGGCCGCAAAACATTCAGTACTTC. It translates to CASSFGGPQNIQYF.

In its sample, this clonotype was seen a few times. The chain is built from TRBV20-1 and TRBJ2-7; 10 bases fit TRBD2. This CDR3 has 15 residues. With 6 bases clipped from V and 0 bases from J, the junction kept 8 bases outside the gene matches. Germline V gene lookup returns CDR1 DFQATT and CDR2 SNEGSKA (reference sequence). The DNA of the CDR3 is TGCAGTGCCCTACATCCTAGCGGGAGCTCCTACGAGCAGTACTTC. Its translation: CSALHPSGSSYEQYF.

The V gene is TRBV29-1, the J gene TRBJ2-4; 9 nucleotides agree with TRBD1. The tail of the sequence fits TRBJ2-7 better, so the J call may be wrong. Germline CDR1 is SQVTM and CDR2 is ANQGSEA. CDR3 length: 13 residues. Written as DNA, the CDR3 is TGCAGCGTTGGGTTGGGACAGGGAGACGAGCAGTACTTC. Residues: CSVGLGQGDEQYF.

V and J are TRBV10-3 and TRBJ2-5; D perhaps matches TRBD2 (6 bases). The V end lost 4 bases, the J end lost 4 bases, and 22 bases lay between the germline ends. The CDR3 has 17 amino acids. Per germline, CDR1 ENHRY and CDR2 SYGVKD. The CDR3 is CAISVSPVSGSPETQYF. Here the CDR3 DNA reads TGTGCCATCAGTGTCTCTCCAGTAAGCGGGTCTCCAGAGACCCAGTACTTC.

V gene TRBV28 combines with J gene TRBJ2-3, with 9 bases aligning to TRBD2. The CDR3 sequence is 18 residues long. Germline loops: CDR1 MDHEN, CDR2 SYDVKM. The V gene end was trimmed by 3 bases and the J gene end by 0 bases; junction bases not matched to a gene: 10. CDR3 sequence: CASSLFRKAGGSTDTQYF. The CDR3 DNA reads as TGTGCCAGCAGTTTGTTCCGGAAGGCGGGGGGGAGCACAGATACGCAGTATTTT.

The V call is TRBV7-2, the J call TRBJ1-1, with 9 nucleotides matching TRBD1. The V and J ends lost 4 bases and 4 bases, in that order; junction bases with no gene match: 7. The CDR3 is 15 amino acids. Looked up from germline, CDR1 is SGHTA and CDR2 is FQGNSA. CDR3 loop: CASSSTGGHGTEAFF. CDR3 nucleotides: TGTGCCAGCAGCTCCACAGGGGGCCATGGCACTGAAGCTTTCTTT.

The V and J genes are TRBV10-3 and TRBJ2-5; TRBD2 aligns across 8 bases. Losses at the gene ends were 5 bases for V and 3 bases for J; bases not matched to a gene: 5. The germline V gene encodes CDR1 ENHRY and CDR2 SYGVKD. The CDR3 extends over 14 amino acids. CDR3 loop: CAISTGGVKETQYF. The CDR3 nucleotides are TGTGCCATCAGTACGGGAGGGGTGAAAGAGACCCAGTACTTC.

The chain recombines TRBV5-5 with TRBJ2-3, with D perhaps TRBD1 (6 bases). The V gene's germline CDR1 is SGHKS and CDR2 YYEKEE (reference sequence). Trimming took 3 bases from V and 2 from J, leaving 19 bases between them. CDR3 size: 17 residues. The CDR3 sequence: CASSSVQGVIPTDTQYF. The CDR3 bases are TGTGCCAGCAGCTCTGTACAGGGAGTAATCCCCACAGATACGCAGTATTTT.

This clonotype was picked up a small number of times. V is TRBV14 and J is TRBJ2-5; D is ambiguous. The end of the DNA is better explained by TRBJ2-7, so the J call may be wrong. The V gene's germline CDR1 is SGHDN and CDR2 FVKESK. The CDR3 consists of 14 residues. CDR3 in amino acids: CASSQGILVVEQYF. For the CDR3, the DNA is TGTGCCAGCAGCCAAGGAATACTGGTGGTCGAGCAGTACTTC.

This clonotype has a handful of counts. This chain connects TRBV5-5 to TRBJ2-3, with 10 nucleotides matching TRBD1. The trim removed 2 bases at V and 2 bases at J, leaving 2 bases unmatched. Germline CDR1 and CDR2: SGHKS and YYEKEE (reference sequence). The CDR3 covers 15 residues. The CDR3 spells CASSLGTGVTDTQYF. As DNA, the CDR3 is TGTGCCAGCAGCTTAGGGACAGGGGTCACAGATACGCAGTATTTT.

The rearrangement links TRBV4-3 to TRBJ2-3, with 7 bases matching TRBD2. CDR3 length: 19 residues. Per germline, CDR1 LGHNA and CDR2 YSLEER. V lost 0 bases and J lost 4; bases outside the gene matches: 16. Here the CDR3 reads CASSQDWPVEASGPDTQYF. The CDR3 DNA follows: TGCGCCAGCAGCCAAGATTGGCCCGTGGAGGCTAGCGGCCCAGATACGCAGTATTTT.

This clonotype occurred once. The chain carries TRBV12-3 or TRBV12-4 and TRBJ1-2, with TRBD1 matching 7 bases. This CDR3 has 14 residues. Losses at the gene ends were 8 bases for V and 5 bases for J; bases not matched to a gene: 11. In DNA, the CDR3 is TGTGCCAGCGCGCGAGACAGGGTTGGGTATGGCTACACCTTC. Translated: CASARDRVGYGYTF.

This clonotype was seen more than once but under ten times. The chain combines TRBV11-2 with TRBJ2-7, with D maybe TRBD2 (5 bases). The germline V gene encodes CDR1 SGHAT and CDR2 FQNNGV. CDR3 length: 15 amino acids. The ends were cut back, 4 bases at V and 1 base at J, with 14 bases in the middle. CDR3 in DNA: TGTGCCAGCAGCTCCTATCGGGGTTGGTCCTACGAGCAGTACTTC. This gives the protein CASSSYRGWSYEQYF.